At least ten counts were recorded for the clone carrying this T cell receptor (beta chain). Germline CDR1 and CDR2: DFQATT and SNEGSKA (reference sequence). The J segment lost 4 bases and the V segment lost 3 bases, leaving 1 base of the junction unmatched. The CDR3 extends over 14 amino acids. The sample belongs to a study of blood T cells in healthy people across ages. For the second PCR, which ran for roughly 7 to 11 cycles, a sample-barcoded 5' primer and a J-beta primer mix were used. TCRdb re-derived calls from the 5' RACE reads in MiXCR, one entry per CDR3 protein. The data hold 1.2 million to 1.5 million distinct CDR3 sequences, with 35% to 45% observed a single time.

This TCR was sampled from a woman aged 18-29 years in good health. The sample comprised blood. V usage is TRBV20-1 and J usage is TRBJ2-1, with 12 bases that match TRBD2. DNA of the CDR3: TGCAGTGCTAGCCTAGCGGGAGGGTACAATGAGCAGTTCTTC. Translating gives CSASLAGGYNEQFF.